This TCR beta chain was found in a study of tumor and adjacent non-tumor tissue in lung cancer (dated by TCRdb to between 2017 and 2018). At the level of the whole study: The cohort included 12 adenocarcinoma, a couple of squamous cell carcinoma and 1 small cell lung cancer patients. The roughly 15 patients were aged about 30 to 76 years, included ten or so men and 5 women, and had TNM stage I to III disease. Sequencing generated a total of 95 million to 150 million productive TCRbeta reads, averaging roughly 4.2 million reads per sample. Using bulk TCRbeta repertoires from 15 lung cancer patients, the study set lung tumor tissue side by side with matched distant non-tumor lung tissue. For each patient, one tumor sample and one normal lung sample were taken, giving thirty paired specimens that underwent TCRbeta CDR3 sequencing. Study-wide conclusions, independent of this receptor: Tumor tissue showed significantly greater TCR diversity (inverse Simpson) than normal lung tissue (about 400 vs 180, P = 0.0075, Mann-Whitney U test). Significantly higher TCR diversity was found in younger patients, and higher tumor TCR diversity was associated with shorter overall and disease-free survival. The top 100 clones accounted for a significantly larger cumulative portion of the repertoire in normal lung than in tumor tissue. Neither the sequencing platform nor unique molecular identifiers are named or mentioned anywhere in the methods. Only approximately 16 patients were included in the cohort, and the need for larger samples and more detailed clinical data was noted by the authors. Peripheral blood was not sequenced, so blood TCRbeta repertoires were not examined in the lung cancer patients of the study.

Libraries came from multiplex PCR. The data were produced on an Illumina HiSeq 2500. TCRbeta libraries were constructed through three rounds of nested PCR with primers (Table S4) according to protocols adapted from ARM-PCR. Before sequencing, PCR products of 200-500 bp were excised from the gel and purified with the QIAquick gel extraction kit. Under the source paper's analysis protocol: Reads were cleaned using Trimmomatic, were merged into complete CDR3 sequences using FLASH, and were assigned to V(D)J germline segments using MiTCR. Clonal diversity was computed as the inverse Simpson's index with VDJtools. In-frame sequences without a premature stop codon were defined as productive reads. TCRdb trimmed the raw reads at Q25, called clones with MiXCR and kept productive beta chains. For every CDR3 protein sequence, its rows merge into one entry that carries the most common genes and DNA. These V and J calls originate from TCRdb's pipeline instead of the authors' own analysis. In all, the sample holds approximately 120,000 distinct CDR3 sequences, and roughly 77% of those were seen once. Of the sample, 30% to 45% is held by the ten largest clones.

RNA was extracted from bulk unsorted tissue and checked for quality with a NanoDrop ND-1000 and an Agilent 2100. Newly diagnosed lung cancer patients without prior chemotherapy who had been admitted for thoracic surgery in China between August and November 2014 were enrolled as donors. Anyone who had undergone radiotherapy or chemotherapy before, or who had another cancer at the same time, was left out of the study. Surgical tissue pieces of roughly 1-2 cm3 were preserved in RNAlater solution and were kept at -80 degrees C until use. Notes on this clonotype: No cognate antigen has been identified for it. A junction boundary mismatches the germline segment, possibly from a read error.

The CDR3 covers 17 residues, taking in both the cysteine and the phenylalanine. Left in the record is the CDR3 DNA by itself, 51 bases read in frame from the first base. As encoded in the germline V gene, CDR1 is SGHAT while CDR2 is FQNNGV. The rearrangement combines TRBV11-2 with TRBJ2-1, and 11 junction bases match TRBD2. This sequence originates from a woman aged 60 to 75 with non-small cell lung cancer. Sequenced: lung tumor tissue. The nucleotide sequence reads TGTGCCAGCAGCTTAAAGTTTACTAGCGGGAGCCATAATGAACAGTTCTTC. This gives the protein CASSLKFTSGSHNEQFF.